Listed here is a single T cell receptor (beta chain). The antigen is unknown. This entry is derived from a study of shared clonotypes between healthy human individuals. Study results and caveats: The generation probabilities recorded for non-shared clonotypes fell below those of clonotypes shared by all four donors. A few donors had around 5.5% of their naive CD4 clonotypes in common.

Per germline, CDR1 MNHNS and CDR2 SASEGT. After removal of 2 bases from V and 2 bases from J, the junction contained 7 bases not matched to a gene. The CDR3 has 17 amino acids. Study donors comprised healthy, HIV-negative adults devoid of recent acute infection or vaccination. Several immunoSEQ plates received, in even portions, the genomic DNA of each subset. Here immunoSEQ multiplex PCR was the method, and the copy in TCRdb shows in-frame clones only, minus some. The sample holds over a million clones; roughly 95% are singletons and the top ten take roughly 1.2%. This receptor was obtained from a man aged 25 to 45 in good health. J is TRBJ2-1 and V is TRBV6-1; TRBD2 matches 9 bases. The source material was naive CD4+ T cells sorted from blood. The subset: CD45RA+ positively selected. This chain's CDR3 is CASSESLAGWTYNEQFF. DNA of the CDR3: TGTGCCAGCAGTGAATCCCTAGCGGGATGGACCTACAATGAGCAGTTCTTC.